The next 8 T cell receptor beta chains were all read from a single sample in a study of shared clonotypes between healthy human individuals. The repertoire was sequenced with immunoSEQ multiplex PCR; TCRdb's copy has only in-frame clones and lacks some. The sample records around 350,000 clones, over 70% being singletons. Sequencing input: memory CD4+ T cells sorted from blood. The subset: CD45RA-negative fraction. These TCRs come from a man aged 25 to 40 in good health.

CDR3 DNA sequence: TGCAGTGCTAAGGCTCTGGCCGAGCAGTACTTC. This gives the protein CSAKALAEQYF. V and J are TRBV20-1 and TRBJ2-7; the D is unclear. Germline V gene sequence: CDR1 DFQATT, CDR2 SNEGSKA (reference sequence). Trimming took 4 bases from V and 6 from J, leaving 10 bases between them. This CDR3 spans 11 amino acids.

This clone has only a few counts. V usage is TRBV10-3 and J usage is TRBJ2-1, with D possibly being TRBD2 (5 bases). In germline, CDR1 is ENHRY, CDR2 SYGVKD. The V and J ends lost 2 bases and 8 bases respectively, with 37 bases between them. The CDR3 length is 22 residues. This chain's CDR3 is CAISEISEGALAGSRSGDEQFF. CDR3 DNA sequence: TGTGCCATCAGTGAGATTTCCGAGGGAGCGCTAGCTGGATCTAGGTCAGGCGATGAGCAGTTCTTC.

In regard to this clone: Other DNA sequences in the same sample also yield this CDR3. The chain is built from TRBV28 and TRBJ1-4, with unresolved D. The CDR3 contains 11 residues. Looked up from germline, CDR1 is MDHEN and CDR2 is SYDVKM. V was trimmed by 5 bases and J by 8 bases, leaving 6 bases between them. The CDR3 here is CASSLREKLFF. DNA of the CDR3: TGTGCCAGCAGTCTCCGGGAAAAACTGTTTTTT.

The J gene is TRBJ2-7, the V gene TRBV2, with D unclear. CDR1 SNHLY and CDR2 FYNNEI come from the germline V gene. The V gene lost 3 bases and the J gene lost 1 base, with 13 bases spanning the gap. This CDR3 region has 15 residues. In DNA, the CDR3 is TGTGCCAGCAGTGATCAGCTCAGTCTTTCCTACGAGCAGTACTTC. Residues: CASSDQLSLSYEQYF. Supplemented by reference TRBV2 and TRBJ2-7, the full variable domain reads EPEVTQTPSHQVTQMGQEVILRCVPISNHLYFYWYRQILGQKVEFLVSFYNNEISEKSEIFDDQFSVERPDGSNFTLKIRSTKLEDSAMYFCASSDQLSLSYEQYFGPGTRLTVT.

Turning to this clone: A much more abundant neighbour one base away suggests this may be a read error. J is TRBJ2-2 and V is TRBV19; D may be TRBD2 (5 bases). The CDR3 has 14 residues. Germline loops: CDR1 LNHDA, CDR2 SQIVND (reference sequence). CDR3 coding DNA: TGTGCCAGTAGTATTCGGAGGAACACCAGGGAGCTGTTTTTT. It codes for CASSIRRNTRELFF. The full variable domain, with the rest looked up from reference TRBV19 and TRBJ2-2, is DGGITQSPKYLFRKEGQNVTLSCEQNLNHDAMYWYRQDPGQGLRLIYYSQIVNDFQKGDIAEGYSVSREKKESFPLTVTSAQKNPTAFYLCASSIRRNTRELFFGEGSRLTVL.

V and J are TRBV29-1 and TRBJ1-3; 7 nucleotides align to TRBD1. CDR3 length equals 15 residues. Looked up from germline, CDR1 is SQVTM and CDR2 is ANQGSEA. V lost 7 bases and J lost 0; bases outside the gene matches: 9. The CDR3 here is CSAEVQGLSGNTIYF. CDR3 sequence (DNA): TGCAGCGCTGAGGTACAGGGGCTCTCTGGAAACACCATATATTTT.

The V and J genes are TRBV6-1 and TRBJ2-1, with D maybe TRBD1 (5 bases). Trimming took off 1 base at V and 7 bases at J, with 23 bases between the two ends. Germline CDR1 is MNHNS and CDR2 is SASEGT. The CDR3 runs to 18 residues. CDR3 sequence reads: CASSEEPTAVGAWNEQFF. The DNA of the CDR3 is TGTGCCAGCAGTGAAGAACCCACCGCGGTTGGGGCTTGGAATGAGCAGTTCTTC.

The rearrangement joins TRBV7-6 to TRBJ2-7; 11 bases fit TRBD2. The V gene end was trimmed by 5 bases and the J gene end by 1 base; junction bases not matched to a gene: 10. The CDR3 runs 17 residues. CDR1 and CDR2 from the germline V gene are SGHVS and FNYEAQ. The CDR3 nucleotides read TGTGCCAGCAGCGCGCTGACTAGCGGGATATTGTCCTACGAGCAGTACTTC. Amino acid sequence: CASSALTSGILSYEQYF.